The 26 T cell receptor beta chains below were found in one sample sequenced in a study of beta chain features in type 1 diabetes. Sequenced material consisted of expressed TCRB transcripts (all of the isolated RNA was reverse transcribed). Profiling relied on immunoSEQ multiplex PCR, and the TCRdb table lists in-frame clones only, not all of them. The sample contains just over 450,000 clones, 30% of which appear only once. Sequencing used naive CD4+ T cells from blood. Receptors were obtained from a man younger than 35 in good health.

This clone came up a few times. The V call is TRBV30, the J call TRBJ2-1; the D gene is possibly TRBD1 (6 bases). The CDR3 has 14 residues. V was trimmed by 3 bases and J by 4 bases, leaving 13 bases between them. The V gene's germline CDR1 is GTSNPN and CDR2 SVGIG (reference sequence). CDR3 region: CAWSEGVTYNEQFF. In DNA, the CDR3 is TGTGCCTGGAGCGAGGGGGTTACTTACAATGAGCAGTTCTTC.

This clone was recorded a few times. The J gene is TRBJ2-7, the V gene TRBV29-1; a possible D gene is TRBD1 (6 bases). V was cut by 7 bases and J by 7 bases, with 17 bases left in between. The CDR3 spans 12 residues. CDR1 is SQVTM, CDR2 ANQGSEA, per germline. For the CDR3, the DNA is TGCAGCGCCGGAACAGGGTCGGAAGAGCAGTACTTC. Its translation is CSAGTGSEEQYF.

CDR3 coding DNA: TGTGCCAGCAGCTTAATACAGAGAGGGTTAGAAGAGACCCAGTACTTC. Amino acids: CASSLIQRGLEETQYF. The chain uses TRBV11-1 and TRBJ2-5; D possibly corresponds to TRBD2 (5 bases). The V end was cut by 2 bases, the J end by 3 bases, with 16 bases between. The CDR3 runs to 16 residues. CDR1 SGHAT and CDR2 FQDESV come from the germline V gene (reference sequence).

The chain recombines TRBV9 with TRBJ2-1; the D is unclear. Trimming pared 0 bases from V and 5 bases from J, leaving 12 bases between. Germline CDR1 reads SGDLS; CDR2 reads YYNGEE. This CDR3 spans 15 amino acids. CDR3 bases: TGTGCCAGCAGCGTAGACCTAGGGTCTCACAATGAGCAGTTCTTC. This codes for CASSVDLGSHNEQFF.

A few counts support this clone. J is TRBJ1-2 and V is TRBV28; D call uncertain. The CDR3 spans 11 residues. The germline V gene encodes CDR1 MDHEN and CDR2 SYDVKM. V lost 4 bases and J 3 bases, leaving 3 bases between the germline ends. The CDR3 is CASSSDYGYTF. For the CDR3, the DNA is TGTGCCAGCAGTTCGGACTATGGCTACACCTTC.

The chain's CDR3 is CASSHLAGSYNEQFF. The CDR3 DNA reads TGTGCCAGTAGTCACCTAGCGGGCTCCTACAATGAGCAGTTCTTC. This chain connects TRBV19 to TRBJ2-1, with 8 bases that match TRBD2. Per germline, CDR1 LNHDA and CDR2 SQIVND (reference sequence). V trimming: 5 bases; J trimming: 0 bases; junction bases outside the gene matches: 3. The length of the CDR3 is 15 residues.

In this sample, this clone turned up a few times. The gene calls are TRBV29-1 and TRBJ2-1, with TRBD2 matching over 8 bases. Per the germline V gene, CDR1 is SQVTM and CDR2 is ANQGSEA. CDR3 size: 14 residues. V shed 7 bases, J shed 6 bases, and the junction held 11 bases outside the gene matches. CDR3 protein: CSAGLAGGGNEQFF. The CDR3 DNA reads TGCAGCGCCGGTCTCGCGGGGGGCGGCAATGAGCAGTTCTTC.

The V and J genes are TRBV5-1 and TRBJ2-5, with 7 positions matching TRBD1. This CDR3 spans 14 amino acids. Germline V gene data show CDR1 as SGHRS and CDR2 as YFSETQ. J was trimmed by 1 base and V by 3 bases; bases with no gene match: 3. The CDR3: CASSSDRVQETQYF. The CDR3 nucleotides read TGCGCCAGCAGCTCCGACAGGGTCCAAGAGACCCAGTACTTC.

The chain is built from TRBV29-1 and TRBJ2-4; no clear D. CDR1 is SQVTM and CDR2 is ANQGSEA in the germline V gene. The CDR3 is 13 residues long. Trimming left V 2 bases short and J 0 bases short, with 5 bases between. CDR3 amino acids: CSVESTAKNIQYF. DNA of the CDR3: TGCAGCGTTGAATCCACAGCCAAAAACATTCAGTACTTC.

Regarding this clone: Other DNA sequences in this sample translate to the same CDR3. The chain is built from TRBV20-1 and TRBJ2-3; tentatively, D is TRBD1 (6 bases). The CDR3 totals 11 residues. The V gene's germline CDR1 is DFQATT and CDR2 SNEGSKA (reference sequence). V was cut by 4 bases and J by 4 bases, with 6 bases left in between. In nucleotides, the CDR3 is TGCAGTGCTAAGGGGGCAGATACGCAGTATTTT. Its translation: CSAKGADTQYF.

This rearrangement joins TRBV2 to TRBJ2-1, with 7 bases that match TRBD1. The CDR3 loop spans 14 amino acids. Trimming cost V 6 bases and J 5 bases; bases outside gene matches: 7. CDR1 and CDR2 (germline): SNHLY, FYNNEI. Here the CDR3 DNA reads TGTGCCAGCAGATCGGGACAGTTTGACAATGAGCAGTTCTTC. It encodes CASRSGQFDNEQFF.

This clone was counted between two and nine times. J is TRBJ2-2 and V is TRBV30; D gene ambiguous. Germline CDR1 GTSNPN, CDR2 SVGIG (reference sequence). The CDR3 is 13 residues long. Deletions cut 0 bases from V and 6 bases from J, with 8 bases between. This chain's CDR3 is CAWSVLGAGELFF. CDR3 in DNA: TGTGCCTGGAGTGTACTTGGGGCCGGGGAGCTGTTTTTT. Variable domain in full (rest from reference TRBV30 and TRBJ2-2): SQTIHQWPATLVQPVGSPLSLECTVEGTSNPNLYWYRQAAGRGLQLLFYSVGIGQISSEVPQNLSASRPQDRQFILSSKKLLLSDSGFYLCAWSVLGAGELFFGEGSRLTVL.

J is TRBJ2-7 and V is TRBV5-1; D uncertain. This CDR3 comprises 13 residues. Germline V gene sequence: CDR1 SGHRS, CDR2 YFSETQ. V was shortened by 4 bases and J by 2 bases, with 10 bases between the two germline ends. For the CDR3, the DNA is TGCGCCAGCAGCGTTGACAATACCTACGAGCAGTACTTC. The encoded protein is CASSVDNTYEQYF.

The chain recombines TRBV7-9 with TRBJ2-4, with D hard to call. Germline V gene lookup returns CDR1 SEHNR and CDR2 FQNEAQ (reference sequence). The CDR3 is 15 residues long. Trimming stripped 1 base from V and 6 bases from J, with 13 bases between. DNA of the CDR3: TGTGCCAGCAGCTTAGATACCCTCGAGGTAAACATTCAGTACTTC. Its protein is CASSLDTLEVNIQYF. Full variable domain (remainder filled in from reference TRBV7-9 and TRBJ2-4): DTGVSQNPRHKITKRGQNVTFRCDPISEHNRLYWYRQTLGQGPEFLTYFQNEAQLEKSRLLSDRFSAERPKGSFSTLEIQRTEQGDSAMYLCASSLDTLEVNIQYFGAGTRLSVL.

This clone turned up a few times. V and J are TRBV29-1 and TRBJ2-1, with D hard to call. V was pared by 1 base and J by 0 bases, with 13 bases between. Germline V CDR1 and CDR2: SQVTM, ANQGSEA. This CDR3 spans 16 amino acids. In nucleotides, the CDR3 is TGCAGCGTTGAAGCTTCGCAGGTCGTCTCCTACAATGAGCAGTTCTTC. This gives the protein CSVEASQVVSYNEQFF.

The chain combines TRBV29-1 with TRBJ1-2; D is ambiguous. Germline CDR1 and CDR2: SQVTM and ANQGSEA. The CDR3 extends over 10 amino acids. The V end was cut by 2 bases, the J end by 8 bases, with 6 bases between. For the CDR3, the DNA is TGCAGCGTTGAACAGCCCGGCTACACCTTC. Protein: CSVEQPGYTF.

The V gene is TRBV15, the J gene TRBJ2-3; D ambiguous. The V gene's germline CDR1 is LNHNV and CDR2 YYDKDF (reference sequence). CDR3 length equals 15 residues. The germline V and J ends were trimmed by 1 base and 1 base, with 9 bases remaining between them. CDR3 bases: TGTGCCACCAGCAGAGGGACCCGAGGCACAGATACGCAGTATTTT. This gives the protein CATSRGTRGTDTQYF.

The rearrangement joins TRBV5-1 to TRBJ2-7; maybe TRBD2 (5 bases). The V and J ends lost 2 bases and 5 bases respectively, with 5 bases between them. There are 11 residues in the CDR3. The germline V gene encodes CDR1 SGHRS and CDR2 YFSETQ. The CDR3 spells CASSFGDEQYF. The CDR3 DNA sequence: TGCGCCAGCAGCTTCGGGGACGAGCAGTACTTC.

CDR3 sequence (DNA): TGTGCCAGCAGCTTGGAGCCAGGGAGAAGGAACACTGAAGCTTTCTTT. This sequence encodes CASSLEPGRRNTEAFF. The chain recombines TRBV7-3 with TRBJ1-1, with D maybe TRBD1 (5 bases). The CDR3 covers 16 residues. Trimming took 3 bases from V and 1 from J, leaving 15 bases between them. Germline values: CDR1 SGHTA, CDR2 FQGTGA.

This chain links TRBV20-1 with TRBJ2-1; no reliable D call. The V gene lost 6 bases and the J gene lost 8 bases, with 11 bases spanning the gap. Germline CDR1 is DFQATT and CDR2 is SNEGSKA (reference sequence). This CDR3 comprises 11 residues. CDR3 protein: CSATRLDEQFF. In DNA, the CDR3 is TGCAGTGCCACCCGCCTGGATGAGCAGTTCTTC.

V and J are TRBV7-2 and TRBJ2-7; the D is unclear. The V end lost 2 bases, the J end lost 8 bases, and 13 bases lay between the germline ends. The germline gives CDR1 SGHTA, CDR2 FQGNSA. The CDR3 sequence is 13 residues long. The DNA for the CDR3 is TGTGCCAGCAGCTTAACTCTGGAAGGGAAGCAGTACTTC. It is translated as CASSLTLEGKQYF.

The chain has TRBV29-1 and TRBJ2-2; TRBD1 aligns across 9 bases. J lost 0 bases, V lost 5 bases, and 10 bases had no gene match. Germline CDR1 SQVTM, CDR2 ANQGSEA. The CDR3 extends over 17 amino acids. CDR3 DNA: TGCAGCGTTAGGGGAATGACAGGGGGATCGAACACCGGGGAGCTGTTTTTT. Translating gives CSVRGMTGGSNTGELFF.

CDR3 nucleotide sequence: TGTGCCAGCAGCTCGCAAGTCGGGAGCGGGGCGTACAATGAGCAGTTCTTC. Protein: CASSSQVGSGAYNEQFF. This chain connects TRBV14 to TRBJ2-1, with 7 bases lining up with TRBD2. Unmatched junction bases numbered 14, after V lost 5 bases and J lost 4 bases. The length of the CDR3 is 17 residues. CDR1 and CDR2 (germline): SGHDN, FVKESK.

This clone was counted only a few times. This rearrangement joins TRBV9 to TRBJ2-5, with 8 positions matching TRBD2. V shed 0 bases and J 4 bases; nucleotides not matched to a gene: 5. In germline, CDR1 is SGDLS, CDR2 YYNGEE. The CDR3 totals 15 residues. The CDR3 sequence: CASSVVGSGTETQYF. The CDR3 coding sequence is TGTGCCAGCAGCGTAGTGGGTAGCGGGACAGAGACCCAGTACTTC.

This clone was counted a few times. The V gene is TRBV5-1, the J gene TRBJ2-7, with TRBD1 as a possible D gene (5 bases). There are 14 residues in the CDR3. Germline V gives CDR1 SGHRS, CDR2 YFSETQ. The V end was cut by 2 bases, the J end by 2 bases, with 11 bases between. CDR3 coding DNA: TGCGCCAGCAGCTTCAGGGTAGATCCCTACGAGCAGTACTTC. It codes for CASSFRVDPYEQYF.

The CDR3 DNA follows: TGTGCCTGGAACTCAGGACAGGTCCTAGGAGGGTCTGGGGCCAACGTCCTGACTTTC. It encodes CAWNSGQVLGGSGANVLTF. This chain uses TRBV30 with TRBJ2-6; maybe TRBD1 (7 bases). This CDR3 is 19 amino acids long. CDR1 is GTSNPN, CDR2 SVGIG, per germline (reference sequence). Trimming removed 4 bases from V and 1 base from J, with 23 bases in between. Variable domain in full (rest from reference TRBV30 and TRBJ2-6): SQTIHQWPATLVQPVGSPLSLECTVEGTSNPNLYWYRQAAGRGLQLLFYSVGIGQISSEVPQNLSASRPQDRQFILSSKKLLLSDSGFYLCAWNSGQVLGGSGANVLTFGAGSRLTVL.